The clone carrying this T cell receptor beta chain was seen a handful of times. The data derive from a study of blood T cells in healthy people across ages. With a J-beta primer mix and a sample-barcoded 5' primer, a second PCR ran about 7 to 11 cycles. Every molecule of cDNA carried a tag from a template-switch adaptor with 12 random nucleotides. Every individual sample yielded 2.5 million or more paired-end reads (each containing CDR3). TCRdb called the 5' RACE reads again in MiXCR, with one record for every CDR3 protein. The data hold 450,000 to 700,000 distinct CDR3 sequences, with 27% observed a single time. The CDR3 consists of 13 residues. The V end lost 4 bases, the J end lost 0 bases, and 7 bases lay between the germline ends. Germline-derived CDR1 and CDR2 are SQVTM and ANQGSEA.

The clonotype was recovered from an older woman in good health. Sequencing used blood. This rearrangement joins TRBV29-1 to TRBJ1-5; D gene ambiguous. CDR3 region: CSVAENSNQPQHF. The CDR3 DNA is TGCAGCGTTGCCGAGAATAGCAATCAGCCCCAGCATTTT.